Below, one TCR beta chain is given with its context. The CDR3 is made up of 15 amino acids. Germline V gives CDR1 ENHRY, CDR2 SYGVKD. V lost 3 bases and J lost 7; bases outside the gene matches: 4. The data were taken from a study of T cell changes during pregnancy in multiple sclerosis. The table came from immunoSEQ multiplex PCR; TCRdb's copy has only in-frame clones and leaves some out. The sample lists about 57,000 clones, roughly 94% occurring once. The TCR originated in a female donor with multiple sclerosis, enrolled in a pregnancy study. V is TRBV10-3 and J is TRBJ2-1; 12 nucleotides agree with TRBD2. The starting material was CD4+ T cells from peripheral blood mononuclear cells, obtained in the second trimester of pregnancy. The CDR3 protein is CAISDGLAGKNEQFF. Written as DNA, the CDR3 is TGTGCCATCAGTGATGGACTAGCGGGAAAGAATGAGCAGTTCTTC.